This T cell receptor beta chain appears in the sequencing data of a study of spatial heterogeneity in lung cancer. Whole-study findings and limits: Tumor mutation counts were tracked by expanded intratumoral alpha and beta TCR counts.

TCRdb recomputed calls from the 5' RACE reads with MiXCR, one row per CDR3 protein. In the table there are approximately 11,000 distinct CDR3 sequences, just over 14% of which are singletons. CDR3 length equals 17 residues. The junction had 11 bases not matched to a gene; V was cut back by 3 bases and J by 3 bases. Germline CDR1 is KGHSH and CDR2 is LQKENI. As for time point: sample taken at primary tumor resection. The sequenced material consisted of unsorted whole RNA from tumor, nontumor lung or frozen PBMC. This clonotype was seen many times. What it binds is not known. The specimen was lung tumor tissue, collected at surgery. This receptor was obtained from a male donor with early-stage non-small cell lung cancer. This chain uses TRBV18 with TRBJ1-5; TRBD1 matches 7 bases. The CDR3, as DNA: TGTGCCAGCTCACCCAGGGGAGGGGGCCGTAACAATCAGCCCCAGCATTTT. Its protein is CASSPRGGGRNNQPQHF.